These 24 T cell receptor beta chains were all obtained from the same sample, sequenced in a study of blood T cell repertoires in COVID-19. Profiled with immunoSEQ multiplex PCR; TCRdb holds only in-frame clones, not every one. The sample carries over 300,000 clones, 89% recorded once. Source material: PBMCs or T cells enriched from blood (not recorded which). The source is a woman in her forties who had recovered from COVID-19.

This clone has a single count. The gene calls are TRBV5-1 and TRBJ2-5, with 7 positions matching TRBD2. V was clipped by 9 bases and J by 5 bases; unmatched bases: 10. This CDR3 spans 13 amino acids. Germline V lookup: CDR1 SGHRS, CDR2 YFSETQ. The CDR3 protein is CATQPGGGETQYF. DNA for the CDR3: TGCGCCACCCAGCCGGGAGGCGGGGAGACCCAGTACTTC.

The chain has TRBV5-4 and TRBJ1-1; D is undetermined. This CDR3 comprises 16 residues. Germline V lookup: CDR1 SGHNT, CDR2 YYREEE (reference sequence). Trimming left V 0 bases short and J 5 bases short, with 17 bases between. The CDR3 DNA reads as TGTGCCAGCAGCTTGGGGGCCAGCTCCCTGGCGACTGAAGCTTTCTTT. This gives the protein CASSLGASSLATEAFF.

The CDR3 protein is CASSFGGQAPTGELFF. DNA of the CDR3: TGTGCCAGCAGTTTCGGCGGACAGGCCCCAACCGGGGAGCTGTTTTTT. The chain joins TRBV28 to TRBJ2-2; 7 bases align to TRBD1. This CDR3 has 16 residues. Germline V lookup: CDR1 MDHEN, CDR2 SYDVKM. J gave up 5 bases and V 3 bases, and 9 bases lay outside the gene matches.

The V and J genes are TRBV14 and TRBJ2-2, with D hard to call. The CDR3 length is 16 residues. V dropped 2 bases and J dropped 0 bases, with 10 bases sitting between them. Per the germline V gene, CDR1 is SGHDN and CDR2 is FVKESK. CDR3 bases: TGTGCCAGCAGCCAACAGACACTTCCGAACACCGGGGAGCTGTTTTTT. It encodes CASSQQTLPNTGELFF.

The chain carries TRBV28 and TRBJ2-7; D uncertain. V shed 11 bases and J shed 5 bases, with 10 bases lying between them. The CDR3 loop spans 10 amino acids. From germline, CDR1 is MDHEN and CDR2 SYDVKM. The CDR3 spells CAGSVHEQYF. CDR3 DNA: TGTGCCGGCTCCGTCCACGAGCAGTACTTC.

V and J are TRBV7-2 and TRBJ2-5; no clear D. The CDR3 runs 13 residues. The germline V gene encodes CDR1 SGHTA and CDR2 FQGNSA. V lost 5 bases to trimming and J lost 5 bases, with 12 bases between them. In nucleotides, the CDR3 is TGTGCCAGCAGCCCACCAGGAAGGGAGACCCAGTACTTC. It yields the protein CASSPPGRETQYF.

The chain is built from TRBV6-2 or TRBV6-3 and TRBJ2-2; D may be TRBD2 (5 bases). V was shortened by 6 bases and J by 4 bases, with 18 bases between the two germline ends. The CDR3 runs to 16 residues. Germline CDR1 MNHEY, CDR2 SVGEGT. The CDR3 nucleotides read TGTGCCAGCAGCCCTCTCGGTGGGAGAAGCACCGGGGAGCTGTTTTTT. This sequence encodes CASSPLGGRSTGELFF.

This chain joins TRBV4-1 and TRBJ2-7, with a weak D call TRBD1 (6 bases). CDR1 and CDR2 (germline): MGHRA, YSYEKL. Trimming removed 9 bases at V and 6 bases at J, with 18 bases between. The CDR3 loop spans 13 amino acids. CDR3 nucleotide sequence: TGCGCCAGTGCACCGGGACAAGATTTCGAGCAGTACTTC. This codes for CASAPGQDFEQYF.

This clone appeared once. The chain combines TRBV15 with TRBJ2-1; TRBD2 is a possible D gene (5 bases). The CDR3 consists of 15 residues. V lost 0 bases and J 7 bases, leaving 13 bases between the germline ends. The germline CDR1 and CDR2 sequences are LNHNV and YYDKDF (reference sequence). This chain's CDR3 is CATSRERTGVNEQFF. The CDR3 DNA is TGTGCCACCAGCAGAGAGCGAACCGGGGTTAATGAGCAGTTCTTC.

The chain joins TRBV15 to TRBJ2-7, with 15 bases that match TRBD2. Per the germline V gene, CDR1 is LNHNV and CDR2 is YYDKDF (reference sequence). The CDR3 spans 21 residues. V lost 4 bases to trimming and J lost 0 bases; unmatched junction nucleotides: 16. Here the CDR3 DNA reads TGTGCCACCAGCACACCCCCGAGGCTCGGACTAGCGGGGGGGGTCTCCTACGAGCAGTACTTC. Amino acid sequence: CATSTPPRLGLAGGVSYEQYF. The full variable domain, in which reference TRBV15 and TRBJ2-7 provide the parts outside the CDR3, is DAMVIQNPRYQVTQFGKPVTLSCSQTLNHNVMYWYQQKSSQAPKLLFHYYDKDFNNEADTPDNFQSRRPNTSFCFLDIRSPGLGDTAMYLCATSTPPRLGLAGGVSYEQYFGPGTRLTVT.

The chain has TRBV19 and TRBJ2-3; D unresolved. In germline, CDR1 is LNHDA, CDR2 SQIVND (reference sequence). The V and J ends lost 5 bases and 2 bases respectively, with 5 bases between them. CDR3 size: 12 residues. Here the CDR3 reads CASSPPTDTQYF. Written as DNA, the CDR3 is TGTGCCAGTAGTCCTCCCACAGATACGCAGTATTTT.

The chain couples TRBV29-1 to TRBJ1-2, with D maybe TRBD1 (5 bases). V lost 5 bases to trimming and J lost 8 bases, with 18 bases between them. This CDR3 has 13 residues. Germline-derived CDR1 and CDR2 are SQVTM and ANQGSEA. As DNA, the CDR3 is TGCAGCGTTTATCGCGGTCAGGGCCTCGGCTACACCTTC. Translating it yields CSVYRGQGLGYTF.

J is TRBJ2-7 and V is TRBV18; D ambiguous. The V gene's germline CDR1 is KGHSH and CDR2 LQKENI. The V end lost 2 bases, the J end lost 4 bases, and 9 bases lay between the germline ends. This CDR3 comprises 13 residues. The CDR3 sequence: CASSPKERYEQYF. The CDR3 DNA follows: TGTGCCAGCTCACCAAAGGAGAGATACGAGCAGTACTTC.

The DNA of the CDR3 is TGTGCCAGCAGAGGGGATAACTCTGAAGCTTTCTTT. Protein product: CASRGDNSEAFF. The J gene is TRBJ1-1, the V gene TRBV28, with a weak D call TRBD1 (5 bases). CDR1 MDHEN and CDR2 SYDVKM come from the germline V gene. CDR3 length: 12 residues. Trimming took 6 bases from V and 6 from J, leaving 11 bases between them.

This chain joins TRBV10-3 and TRBJ1-1; 7 bases line up with TRBD1. Germline loops: CDR1 ENHRY, CDR2 SYGVKD. CDR3 length: 16 amino acids. Trimming at V came to 10 bases and at J to 1 base, leaving 15 bases not matched to a gene. This chain's CDR3 is CATTHRRGKENTEAFF. The CDR3, as DNA: TGTGCCACCACCCACCGCAGGGGGAAAGAGAACACTGAAGCTTTCTTT.

The V call is TRBV4-3, the J call TRBJ1-3; D possibly corresponds to TRBD1 (5 bases). Germline CDR1 and CDR2: LGHNA and YSLEER. This CDR3 is 14 amino acids long. The germline V and J ends were trimmed by 0 bases and 7 bases, with 10 bases remaining between them. The CDR3 sequence: CASSQDLGANTIYF. In nucleotides, the CDR3 is TGCGCCAGCAGCCAAGATCTAGGGGCGAACACCATATATTTT.

The chain uses TRBV30 and TRBJ2-5, with a tentative D call TRBD1 (6 bases). This CDR3 is built from 13 residues. Per the germline V gene, CDR1 is GTSNPN and CDR2 is SVGIG (reference sequence). The V end lost 8 bases, the J end lost 6 bases, and 19 bases lay between the germline ends. The CDR3 spells CAGAWGRTKTQYF. The CDR3 nucleotides are TGTGCCGGGGCCTGGGGGCGCACAAAGACCCAGTACTTC.

This clone has just a few counts. This sequence joins TRBV29-1 and TRBJ1-2; 11 nucleotides match TRBD1. The V gene's germline CDR1 is SQVTM and CDR2 ANQGSEA. This CDR3 region has 17 residues. Trimming cost V 7 bases and J 6 bases; bases outside gene matches: 19. Here the CDR3 reads CSALGLDRGPPGNGYTF. The CDR3 nucleotides are TGCAGCGCCTTGGGGCTGGACAGGGGGCCCCCAGGAAATGGCTACACCTTC.

This clone appeared once. This chain links TRBV24-1 with TRBJ2-1; the match to TRBD2 covers 11 bases. V trimming: 6 bases; J trimming: 4 bases; junction bases outside the gene matches: 7. The germline V gene encodes CDR1 KGHDR and CDR2 SFDVKD. The CDR3 extends over 16 amino acids. The CDR3 is CATSHPTSGSYNEQFF. The CDR3, as DNA: TGTGCCACCAGTCACCCAACTAGCGGGAGTTACAATGAGCAGTTCTTC.

The V call is TRBV3-1 (or the pseudogene TRBV3-2), the J call TRBJ1-3; no reliable D call. The germline V gene encodes CDR1 LGHDT and CDR2 YNNKEL (reference sequence). This CDR3 has 15 amino acids. Trimming removed 4 bases from V and 0 bases from J, with 10 bases in between. The CDR3 region has the DNA TGTGCCAGCAGCCTCTACTTAGCCTCTGGAAACACCATATATTTT. Protein sequence: CASSLYLASGNTIYF.

The rearrangement joins TRBV30 to TRBJ1-1; D gene uncertain. Between the trimmed V and J ends, which lost 3 bases and 1 base, there was a span of 9 bases. The CDR3 runs to 13 residues. In germline, CDR1 is GTSNPN, CDR2 SVGIG (reference sequence). For the CDR3, the DNA is TGTGCCTGGAGGACCGACACGAACACTGAAGCTTTCTTT. Protein product: CAWRTDTNTEAFF.

The chain joins TRBV5-6 to TRBJ2-2; D might be TRBD2 (6 bases). The CDR3 loop spans 17 amino acids. CDR1 and CDR2 (germline): SGHDT, YYEEEE. V was clipped by 1 base and J by 0 bases, with 13 bases between them. For the CDR3, the DNA is TGTGCCAGCAGCTTGTTTGGCGGGGCGCCGAACACCGGGGAGCTGTTTTTT. Protein product: CASSLFGGAPNTGELFF.

The CDR3 loop is CASSLWADLTGELFF. The CDR3 DNA reads TGTGCCAGCAGCTTATGGGCCGACCTAACCGGGGAGCTGTTTTTT. The chain recombines TRBV7-9 with TRBJ2-2; D unclear. V was shortened by 2 bases and J by 5 bases, with 12 bases between the two germline ends. The CDR3 runs 15 residues. Germline CDR1 is SEHNR and CDR2 is FQNEAQ (reference sequence).

The J gene is TRBJ2-1, the V gene TRBV7-2, with a possible D match to TRBD2 (5 bases). The germline gives CDR1 SGHTA, CDR2 FQGNSA. V was cut by 3 bases and J by 7 bases, with 16 bases left in between. The CDR3 covers 15 residues. The CDR3 sequence is CASSLSVRAGNEQFF. The DNA of the CDR3 is TGTGCCAGCAGCTTGTCCGTGAGGGCCGGAAATGAGCAGTTCTTC.